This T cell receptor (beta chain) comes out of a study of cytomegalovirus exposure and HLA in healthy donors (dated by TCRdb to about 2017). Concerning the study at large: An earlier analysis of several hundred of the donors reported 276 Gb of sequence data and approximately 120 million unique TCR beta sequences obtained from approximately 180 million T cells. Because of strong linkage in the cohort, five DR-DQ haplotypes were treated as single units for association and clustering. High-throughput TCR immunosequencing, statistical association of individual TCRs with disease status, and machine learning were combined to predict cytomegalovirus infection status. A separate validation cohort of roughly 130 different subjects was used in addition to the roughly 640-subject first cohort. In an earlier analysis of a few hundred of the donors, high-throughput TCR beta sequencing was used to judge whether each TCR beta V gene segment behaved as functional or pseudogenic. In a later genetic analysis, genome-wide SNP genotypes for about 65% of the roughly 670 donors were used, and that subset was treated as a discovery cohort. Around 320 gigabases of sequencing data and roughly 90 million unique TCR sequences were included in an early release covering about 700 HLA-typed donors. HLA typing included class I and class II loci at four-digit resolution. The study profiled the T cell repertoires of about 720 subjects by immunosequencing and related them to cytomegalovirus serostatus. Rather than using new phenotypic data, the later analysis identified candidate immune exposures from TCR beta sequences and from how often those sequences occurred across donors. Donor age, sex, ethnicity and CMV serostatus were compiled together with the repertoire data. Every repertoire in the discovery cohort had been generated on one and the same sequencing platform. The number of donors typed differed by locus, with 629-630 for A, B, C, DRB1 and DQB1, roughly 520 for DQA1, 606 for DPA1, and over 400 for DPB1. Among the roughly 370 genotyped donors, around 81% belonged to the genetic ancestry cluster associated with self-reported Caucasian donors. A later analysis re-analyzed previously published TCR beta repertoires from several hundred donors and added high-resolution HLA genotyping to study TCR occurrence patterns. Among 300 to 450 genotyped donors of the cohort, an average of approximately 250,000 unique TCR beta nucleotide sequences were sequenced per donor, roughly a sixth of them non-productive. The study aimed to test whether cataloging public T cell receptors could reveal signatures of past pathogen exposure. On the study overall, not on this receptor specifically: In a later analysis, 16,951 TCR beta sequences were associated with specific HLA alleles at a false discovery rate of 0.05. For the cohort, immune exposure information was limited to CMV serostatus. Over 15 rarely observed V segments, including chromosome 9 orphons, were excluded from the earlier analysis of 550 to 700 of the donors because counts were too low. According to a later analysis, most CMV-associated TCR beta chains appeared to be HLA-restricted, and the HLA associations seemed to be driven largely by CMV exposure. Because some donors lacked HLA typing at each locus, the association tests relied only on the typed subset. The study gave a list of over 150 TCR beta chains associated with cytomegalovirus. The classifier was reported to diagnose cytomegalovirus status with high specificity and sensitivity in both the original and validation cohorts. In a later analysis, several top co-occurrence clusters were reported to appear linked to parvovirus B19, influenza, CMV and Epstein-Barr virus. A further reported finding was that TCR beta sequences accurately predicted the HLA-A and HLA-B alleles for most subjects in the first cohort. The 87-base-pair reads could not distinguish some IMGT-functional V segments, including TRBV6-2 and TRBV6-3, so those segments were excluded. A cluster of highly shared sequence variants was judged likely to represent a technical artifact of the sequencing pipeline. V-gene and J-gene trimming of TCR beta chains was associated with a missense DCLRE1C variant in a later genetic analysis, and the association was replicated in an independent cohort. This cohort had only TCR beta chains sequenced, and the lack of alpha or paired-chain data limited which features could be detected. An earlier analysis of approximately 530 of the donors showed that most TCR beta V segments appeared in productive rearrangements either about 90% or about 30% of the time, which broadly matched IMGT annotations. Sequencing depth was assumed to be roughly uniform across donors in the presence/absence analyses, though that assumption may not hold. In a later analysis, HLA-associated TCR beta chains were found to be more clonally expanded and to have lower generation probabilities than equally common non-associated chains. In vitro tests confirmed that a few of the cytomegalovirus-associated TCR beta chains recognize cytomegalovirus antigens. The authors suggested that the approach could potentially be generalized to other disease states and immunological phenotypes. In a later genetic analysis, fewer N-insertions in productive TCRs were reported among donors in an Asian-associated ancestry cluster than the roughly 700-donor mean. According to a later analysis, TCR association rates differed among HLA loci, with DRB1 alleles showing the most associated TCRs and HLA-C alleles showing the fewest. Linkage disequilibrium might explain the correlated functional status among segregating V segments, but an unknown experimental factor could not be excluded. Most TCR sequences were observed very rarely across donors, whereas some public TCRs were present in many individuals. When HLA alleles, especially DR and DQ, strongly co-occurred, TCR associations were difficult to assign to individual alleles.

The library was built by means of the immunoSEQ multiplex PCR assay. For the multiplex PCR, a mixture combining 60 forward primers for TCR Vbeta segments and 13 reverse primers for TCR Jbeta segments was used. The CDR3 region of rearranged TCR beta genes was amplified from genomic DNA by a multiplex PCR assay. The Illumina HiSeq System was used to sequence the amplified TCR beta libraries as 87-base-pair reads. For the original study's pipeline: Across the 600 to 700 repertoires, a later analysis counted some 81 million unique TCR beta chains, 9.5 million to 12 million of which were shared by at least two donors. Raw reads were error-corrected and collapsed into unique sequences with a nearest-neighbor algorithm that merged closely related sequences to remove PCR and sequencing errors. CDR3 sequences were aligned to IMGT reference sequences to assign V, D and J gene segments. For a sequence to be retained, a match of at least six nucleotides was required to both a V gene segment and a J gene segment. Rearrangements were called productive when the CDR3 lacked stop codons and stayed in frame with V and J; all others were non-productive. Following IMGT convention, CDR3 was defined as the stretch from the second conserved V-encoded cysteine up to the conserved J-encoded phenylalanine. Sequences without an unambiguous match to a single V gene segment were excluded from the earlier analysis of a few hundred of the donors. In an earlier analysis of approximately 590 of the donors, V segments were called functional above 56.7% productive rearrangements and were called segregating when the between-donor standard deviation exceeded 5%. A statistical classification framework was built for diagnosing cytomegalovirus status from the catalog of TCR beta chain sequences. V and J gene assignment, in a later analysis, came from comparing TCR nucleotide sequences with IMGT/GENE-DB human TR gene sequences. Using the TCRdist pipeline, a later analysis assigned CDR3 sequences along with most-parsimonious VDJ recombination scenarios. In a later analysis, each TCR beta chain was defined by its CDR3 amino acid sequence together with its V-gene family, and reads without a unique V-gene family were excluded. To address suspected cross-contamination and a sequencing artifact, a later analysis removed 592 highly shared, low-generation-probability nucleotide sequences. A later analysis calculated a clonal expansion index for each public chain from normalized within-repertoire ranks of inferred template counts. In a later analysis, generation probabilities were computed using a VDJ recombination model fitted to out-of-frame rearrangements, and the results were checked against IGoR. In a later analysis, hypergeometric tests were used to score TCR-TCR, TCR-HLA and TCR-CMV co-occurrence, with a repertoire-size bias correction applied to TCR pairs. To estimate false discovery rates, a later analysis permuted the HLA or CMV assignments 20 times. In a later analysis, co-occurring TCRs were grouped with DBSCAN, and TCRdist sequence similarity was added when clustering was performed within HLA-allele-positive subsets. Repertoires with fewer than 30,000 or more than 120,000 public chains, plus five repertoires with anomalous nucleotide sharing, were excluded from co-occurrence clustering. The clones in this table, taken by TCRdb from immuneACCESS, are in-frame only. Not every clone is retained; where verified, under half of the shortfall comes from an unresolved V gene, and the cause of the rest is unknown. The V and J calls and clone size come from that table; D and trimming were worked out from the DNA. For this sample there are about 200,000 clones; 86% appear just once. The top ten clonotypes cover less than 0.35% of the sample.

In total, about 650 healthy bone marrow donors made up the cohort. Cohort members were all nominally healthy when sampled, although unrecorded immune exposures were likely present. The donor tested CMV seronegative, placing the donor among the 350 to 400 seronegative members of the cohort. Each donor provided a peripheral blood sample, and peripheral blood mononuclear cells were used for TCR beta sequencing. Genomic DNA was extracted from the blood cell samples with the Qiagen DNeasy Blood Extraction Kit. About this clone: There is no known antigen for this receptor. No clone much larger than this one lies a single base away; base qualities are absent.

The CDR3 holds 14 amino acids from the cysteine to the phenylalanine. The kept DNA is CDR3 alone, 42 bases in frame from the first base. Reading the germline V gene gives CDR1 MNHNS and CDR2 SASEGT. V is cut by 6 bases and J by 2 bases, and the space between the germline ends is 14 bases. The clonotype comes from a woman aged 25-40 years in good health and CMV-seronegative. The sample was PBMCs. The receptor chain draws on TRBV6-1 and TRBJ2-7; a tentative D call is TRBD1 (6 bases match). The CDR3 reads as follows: CASSYIQGTYEQYF. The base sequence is TGTGCCAGCAGCTACATACAGGGAACCTACGAGCAGTACTTC.